This T cell receptor (beta chain) was identified in a study of radiation and T cells in renal cell carcinoma. Study results and limitations: Pretreatment tumor biopsies were lacking, so baseline clonotypes are unknown.

Details on this clone: The antigen is not known.

TCRdb keeps only in-frame clones here, not all; method: immunoSEQ multiplex PCR. The repertoire includes 25,000 to 40,000 clones, around 85% of them detected once, and roughly a third sits in the top ten. The time point denotes: blood 4 weeks post-SBRT, at nephrectomy. This sample's treatment: 15 Gy SBRT to primary tumor, nephrectomy 4 weeks later. Nephrectomy followed 15 Gy stereotactic body radiation by 4 weeks. This specimen consisted of blood, obtained from a patient whose treatment included radiotherapy and nephrectomy. The clonotype comes from a man aged 60 to 69 with renal cell carcinoma.

CDR3 region: CASSYSDPGAGEKLFF. In DNA, the CDR3 is TGTGCCAGCAGTTACTCCGACCCAGGGGCGGGGGAAAAACTGTTTTTT. The genes are TRBV6-6 and TRBJ1-4; weak D call: TRBD1 (6 bases). From germline, CDR1 is MNHNY and CDR2 SVGAGI (reference sequence). V gave up 0 bases and J gave up 8 bases, with 16 bases separating them. The CDR3 is made up of 16 amino acids.